Each of the 30 T cell receptor beta chains below was sequenced from the same sample in a study of CD8+ T cells in alopecia areata. Sequencing used cDNA as its template, made by extracting RNA and reverse transcribing it. The data were produced by immunoSEQ multiplex PCR, yet TCRdb's version contains in-frame clones alone and is incomplete. The sample includes 100,000 to 150,000 clones, around 49% of them seen just once. Specimen: CD8+ T cells sorted from blood, collected at week 0. All receptors come from a human donor with alopecia areata.

The V and J genes are TRBV5-6 and TRBJ2-7, with 7 bases lining up with TRBD1. The CDR3 has 15 residues. V dropped 3 bases and J dropped 0; count of bases not matched to a gene: 6. The germline gives CDR1 SGHDT, CDR2 YYEEEE. The CDR3 DNA reads as TGTGCCAGCAGCTGGACGACAGGGAACTCCTACGAGCAGTACTTC. Amino acids: CASSWTTGNSYEQYF.

This clone was seen more than once but under ten times. The rearrangement joins TRBV25-1 to TRBJ1-2; weak D call: TRBD1 (5 bases). The ends were cut back, 2 bases at V and 4 bases at J, with 11 bases in the middle. Germline values: CDR1 MGHDK, CDR2 SYGVNS. The CDR3 has 14 amino acids. The CDR3 here is CASSESDSLYGYTF. Written as DNA, the CDR3 is TGTGCCAGCAGTGAAAGTGACAGCCTCTATGGCTACACCTTC.

This clone was seen once. Additional DNA sequences in this sample encode the identical CDR3. The chain uses TRBV9 and TRBJ2-7; no clear D. V lost 0 bases and J lost 4, with 8 bases in between. Looked up from germline, CDR1 is SGDLS and CDR2 is YYNGEE. The CDR3 has 13 residues. CDR3 DNA: TGTGCCAGCAGCGTAGCTCTCGGATACGAGCAGTACTTC. This codes for CASSVALGYEQYF. The variable domain in full, with the rest retrieved from reference TRBV9 and TRBJ2-7, is DSGVTQTPKHLITATGQRVTLRCSPRSGDLSVYWYQQSLDQGLQFLIQYYNGEERAKGNILERFSAQQFPDLHSELNLSSLELGDSALYFCASSVALGYEQYFGPGTRLTVT.

V gene TRBV7-9 combines with J gene TRBJ1-1, with D perhaps TRBD1 (6 bases). Germline values: CDR1 SEHNR, CDR2 FQNEAQ (reference sequence). The CDR3 runs 15 residues. The V gene lost 4 bases and the J gene lost 4 bases, with 16 bases spanning the gap. The CDR3 DNA reads TGTGCCAGCAGCTACCCTCCCCAGGGGCTCACTGAAGCTTTCTTT. Translated, it gives CASSYPPQGLTEAFF.

The chain joins TRBV5-1 to TRBJ1-4; D not certain. The CDR3 covers 15 residues. The V gene's germline CDR1 is SGHRS and CDR2 YFSETQ. Trimming cost V 0 bases and J 4 bases, with 10 bases left between them. As DNA, the CDR3 is TGCGCCAGCAGCTTGGTGCCAGCACTTAATGAAAAACTGTTTTTT. It translates to CASSLVPALNEKLFF. The whole variable domain, filled in from reference TRBV5-1 and TRBJ1-4, reads KAGVTQTPRYLIKTRGQQVTLSCSPISGHRSVSWYQQTPGQGLQFLFEYFSETQRNKGNFPGRFSGRQFSNSRSEMNVSTLELGDSALYLCASSLVPALNEKLFFGSGTQLSVL.

This clone was counted once. CDR3 loop: CASSPIAGLTYEQYF. The CDR3 bases are TGTGCCAGCAGCCCGATAGCGGGGCTCACCTACGAGCAGTACTTC. This rearrangement joins TRBV27 to TRBJ2-7, with 8 bases aligning to TRBD2. The junction had 9 bases not matched to a gene; V was cut back by 6 bases and J by 2 bases. Germline CDR1 is MNHEY and CDR2 is SMNVEV (reference sequence). The CDR3 spans 15 residues.

This chain links TRBV7-9 with TRBJ2-7; TRBD1 might be the D (6 bases). The CDR3 sequence is 14 residues long. The V end lost 5 bases, the J end lost 4 bases, and 15 bases lay between the germline ends. Germline CDR1 reads SEHNR; CDR2 reads FQNEAQ (reference sequence). CDR3 region: CASSPRDIRYEQYF. The CDR3 nucleotides are TGTGCCAGCAGCCCCCGGGACATTAGATACGAGCAGTACTTC.

This chain uses TRBV29-1 with TRBJ1-2; D is perhaps TRBD1 (5 bases). Trimming left V 0 bases short and J 2 bases short, with 7 bases between. This CDR3 region has 13 residues. Germline CDR1 and CDR2: SQVTM and ANQGSEA. CDR3 DNA sequence: TGCAGCGTTGAAGAGACAGACAACTATGGCTACACCTTC. Translating it yields CSVEETDNYGYTF.

V and J are TRBV29-1 and TRBJ1-2, with D unresolved. The V end lost 4 bases, the J end lost 4 bases, and 10 bases lay between the germline ends. The CDR3 runs to 12 residues. CDR1 and CDR2 (germline): SQVTM, ANQGSEA. CDR3 nucleotide sequence: TGCAGCGTTGTACTATTAGGCTATGGCTACACCTTC. It specifies CSVVLLGYGYTF.

In regard to this clone: The junction and the germline gene differ at one end; a read error may be behind it. The chain couples TRBV7-7 to TRBJ2-1; D possibly corresponds to TRBD2 (6 bases). The CDR3 is made up of 17 amino acids. Germline V gene lookup returns CDR1 SSHAT and CDR2 FNYEAQ (reference sequence). CDR3 bases: TGTGCTAGCAGCCAATTCGCGCCAGGACCGAGGAGGGGTGAGCAGTTCTTC. It translates to CASSQFAPGPRRGEQFF.

The table lists this clone with a few counts. The chain has TRBV10-3 and TRBJ2-7; D might be TRBD1 (6 bases). V dropped 4 bases and J dropped 1 base, with 14 bases sitting between them. The CDR3 totals 15 residues. Germline V gene sequence: CDR1 ENHRY, CDR2 SYGVKD. Here the CDR3 reads CAISGFTQGSYEQYF. CDR3 nucleotide sequence: TGTGCCATCAGTGGATTTACTCAGGGGTCCTACGAGCAGTACTTC.

This clone occurred a few times. Other DNA sequences in this specimen translate into the identical CDR3. J is TRBJ1-1 and V is TRBV30; tentative D call: TRBD1 (5 bases). The germline V gene encodes CDR1 GTSNPN and CDR2 SVGIG (reference sequence). The CDR3 runs to 13 residues. V gave up 0 bases and J gave up 5 bases, with 10 bases separating them. The CDR3 protein is CAWSVGGNTEAFF. The DNA for the CDR3 is TGTGCCTGGAGTGTGGGGGGAAATACTGAAGCTTTCTTT.

CDR3 amino acids: CASRTAPGGLRFSEQYF. CDR3 DNA sequence: TGTGCCAGCAGAACCGCCCCAGGGGGCTTGAGATTCTCCGAGCAGTACTTC. This sequence joins TRBV2 and TRBJ2-7, with TRBD1 matching 8 bases. This CDR3 region has 17 residues. Germline lookup yields CDR1 SNHLY and CDR2 FYNNEI. V trimming: 6 bases; J trimming: 6 bases; junction bases outside the gene matches: 19.

This sequence joins TRBV5-1 and TRBJ2-7; D tentatively reads TRBD1 or TRBD2 (6 bases each). V lost 1 base and J 3 bases, leaving 17 bases between the germline ends. The germline V gene encodes CDR1 SGHRS and CDR2 YFSETQ. This CDR3 spans 16 amino acids. CDR3 in DNA: TGCGCCAGCAGCTTGACCGATAGGGGGGAAAACTACGAGCAGTACTTC. Protein product: CASSLTDRGENYEQYF.

The chain uses TRBV29-1 and TRBJ1-2, with D perhaps matching TRBD1 (5 bases). CDR1 and CDR2 from the germline V gene are SQVTM and ANQGSEA. Trimming pared 4 bases from V and 4 bases from J, leaving 13 bases between. There are 13 residues in the CDR3. This chain's CDR3 is CSVVPSGGYGYTF. The CDR3 nucleotides are TGCAGCGTTGTTCCGTCGGGGGGCTATGGCTACACCTTC.

This clone was observed a few times. The chain uses TRBV4-2 and TRBJ2-2, with 11 positions matching TRBD2. V lost 1 base and J lost 5; bases outside the gene matches: 6. Germline CDR1 LGHNA, CDR2 YNFKEQ. This CDR3 has 17 residues. CDR3: CASSQVGLAERTGELFF. The CDR3 nucleotides are TGTGCCAGCAGCCAAGTGGGACTAGCGGAAAGGACCGGGGAGCTGTTTTTT.

The gene calls are TRBV27 and TRBJ2-3; tentative D call: TRBD1 (5 bases). This CDR3 spans 14 amino acids. Deletions cut 3 bases from V and 4 bases from J, with 11 bases between. The germline gives CDR1 MNHEY, CDR2 SMNVEV (reference sequence). The CDR3 coding sequence is TGTGCCAGCAGTTTCAGGGTTCTGGCAGATACGCAGTATTTT. Protein sequence: CASSFRVLADTQYF.

The sample holds a few counts of this clone. The genes are TRBV7-8 and TRBJ2-7; the D gene is possibly TRBD2 (5 bases). Per the germline V gene, CDR1 is SGHVS and CDR2 is FQNEAQ. This CDR3 is 11 amino acids long. The germline V and J ends were trimmed by 4 bases and 7 bases, with 8 bases remaining between them. The CDR3, as DNA: TGTGCCAGCAGCTCGTCGGGAGAGCAGTACTTC. Protein product: CASSSSGEQYF.

The J gene is TRBJ2-7, the V gene TRBV7-2; D may be TRBD1 (6 bases). V shed 8 bases and J shed 1 base, with 9 bases lying between them. Per the germline V gene, CDR1 is SGHTA and CDR2 is FQGNSA. The CDR3 loop spans 12 amino acids. In nucleotides, the CDR3 is TGTGCCAGCTTAGGACAGTCCTACGAGCAGTACTTC. It codes for CASLGQSYEQYF.

In this sample, this clone turned up a few times. The chain joins TRBV7-6 to TRBJ1-4, with D uncertain. This CDR3 has 13 residues. V was trimmed by 8 bases and J by 7 bases, leaving 14 bases between them. The germline V gene has CDR1 SGHVS and CDR2 FNYEAQ. The chain's CDR3 is CASSDRASEKLFF. In DNA form, the CDR3 reads TGTGCCAGCTCCGATCGGGCCTCTGAAAAACTGTTTTTT.

This chain connects TRBV6-5 to TRBJ1-2; D is perhaps TRBD1 (6 bases). V was clipped by 0 bases and J by 4 bases, with 15 bases between them. This CDR3 has 16 residues. Germline values: CDR1 MNHEY, CDR2 SVGAGI. DNA of the CDR3: TGTGCCAGCAGTTACTCAGCAGGGGAGAAGAGCTATGGCTACACCTTC. Its protein is CASSYSAGEKSYGYTF.

The chain couples TRBV27 to TRBJ2-1, with 8 bases that match TRBD2. V shed 3 bases and J 5 bases; nucleotides not matched to a gene: 6. Germline V lookup: CDR1 MNHEY, CDR2 SMNVEV (reference sequence). This CDR3 region has 15 residues. CDR3 nucleotide sequence: TGTGCCAGCAGTTTCGTGACTAGCGCCCACAATGAGCAGTTCTTC. Encoded protein: CASSFVTSAHNEQFF.

The CDR3 sequence is CASTGNTEAFF. In nucleotides, the CDR3 is TGTGCCAGCACTGGCAACACTGAAGCTTTCTTT. V gene TRBV13 combines with J gene TRBJ1-1, with D unclear. CDR1 is PRHDT and CDR2 is FYEKMQ in the germline V gene (reference sequence). The length of the CDR3 is 11 residues. With 7 bases removed from V and 2 bases from J, the gap between germline ends came to 5 bases.

V gene TRBV5-1 combines with J gene TRBJ2-7; D ambiguous. Trimming cost V 0 bases and J 1 base, with 5 bases left between them. Germline CDR1 SGHRS, CDR2 YFSETQ. The length of the CDR3 is 13 residues. CDR3 protein: CASSLDRSYEQYF. The CDR3 DNA is TGCGCCAGCAGCTTGGACCGTTCCTACGAGCAGTACTTC.

This sequence joins TRBV29-1 and TRBJ2-1, with D unresolved. Germline V lookup: CDR1 SQVTM, CDR2 ANQGSEA. This CDR3 is 10 amino acids long. The V end lost 4 bases, the J end lost 12 bases, and 10 bases lay between the germline ends. The chain's CDR3 is CSVVYEWQFF. CDR3 nucleotide sequence: TGCAGCGTTGTGTATGAGTGGCAGTTCTTC.

The chain carries TRBV29-1 and TRBJ2-7; D gene uncertain. The germline gives CDR1 SQVTM, CDR2 ANQGSEA. This CDR3 has 13 residues. Trimming took 4 bases from V and 0 from J, leaving 10 bases between them. The CDR3 protein is CSVVVQTSYEQYF. CDR3 nucleotide sequence: TGCAGCGTTGTAGTCCAGACCTCCTACGAGCAGTACTTC.

This clone was counted a few times. CDR3 coding DNA: TGTGCCAGCAGCCTCGGGCCCGCCCCGGTCTACGAGCAGTACTTC. Translating it yields CASSLGPAPVYEQYF. V usage is TRBV7-9 and J usage is TRBJ2-7; D not resolved. From germline, CDR1 is SEHNR and CDR2 FQNEAQ (reference sequence). This CDR3 contains 15 residues. The V and J ends lost 5 bases and 3 bases respectively, with 17 bases between them.

Only a few counts were recorded for this clone. The rearrangement uses TRBV7-2 and TRBJ2-7; D is tentatively TRBD1 or TRBD2 (5 bases each). The CDR3 has 15 amino acids. Trimming pared 0 bases from V and 0 bases from J, leaving 9 bases between. The germline V gene has CDR1 SGHTA and CDR2 FQGNSA. This chain's CDR3 is CASSLAAGTSYEQYF. The CDR3 coding sequence is TGTGCCAGCAGCTTAGCAGCAGGGACCTCCTACGAGCAGTACTTC.

The chain joins TRBV6-4 to TRBJ2-5; 12 bases align to TRBD2. Germline CDR1 reads MRHNA; CDR2 reads SNTAGT. This CDR3 comprises 15 residues. Unmatched junction bases numbered 0, after V lost 3 bases and J lost 1 base. The CDR3, as DNA: TGTGCCAGCAGTGAGACTAGCGGGGGCCAAGAGACCCAGTACTTC. Translating gives CASSETSGGQETQYF.

The CDR3 reads CASSSRLAGGLTDTQYF. The CDR3 DNA sequence: TGTGCCAGCAGCTCGCGACTAGCGGGGGGTCTCACAGATACGCAGTATTTT. The V and J genes are TRBV5-4 and TRBJ2-3, with 13 bases identical to TRBD2. J was trimmed by 2 bases and V by 3 bases; bases with no gene match: 6. Germline V lookup: CDR1 SGHNT, CDR2 YYREEE (reference sequence). The CDR3 has 17 residues.